This passage covers 23 T cell receptor beta chains from one sample sequenced in a study of Graves' ophthalmopathy and Graves' hyperthyroidism. RNA served as the template for amplifying TCR beta CDR3 regions. RT-PCR was first run with HTBI primers, then multiplex PCR in a second round. TCRdb re-derived calls from the multiplex PCR reads in MiXCR, one entry per CDR3 protein. The sample includes hundreds of thousands of distinct CDR3 sequences, over 40% of them seen just once. Material for sequencing was peripheral blood. Receptor source: an adult man with Graves' ophthalmopathy.

V gene TRBV7-3 combines with J gene TRBJ1-3; 7 bases match TRBD1. With V trimmed by 0 bases and J by 0 bases, 2 bases remained unmatched. The CDR3 spans 16 residues. Per the germline V gene, CDR1 is SGHTA and CDR2 is FQGTGA. The CDR3 nucleotides read TGTGCCAGCAGCTTAACGGGGACAGCCTCTGGAAACACCATATATTTT. Its protein product is CASSLTGTASGNTIYF.

As for this clonotype: A much bigger clone sits one base away, suggesting this may be a read error. The chain combines TRBV20-1 with TRBJ1-2; 7 bases align to TRBD1. The CDR3 is 14 residues long. Germline loops: CDR1 DFQATT, CDR2 SNEGSKA (reference sequence). V lost 7 bases, J lost 5 bases, and 13 bases stayed unmatched. This CDR3 reads CSVIPGDSSYGYTF. CDR3 DNA: TGCAGTGTCATACCGGGGGACAGCTCATATGGCTACACCTTC.

To note about this clonotype: A much larger clone lies a single base off, so this may be a read error. V is TRBV2 and J is TRBJ1-3; D is ambiguous. Trimming left V 4 bases short and J 0 bases short, with 13 bases between. This CDR3 region has 16 residues. CDR1 is SNHLY and CDR2 is FYNNEI in the germline V gene. This chain's CDR3 is CASSGNPYFSGNTIYF. The CDR3 nucleotides read TGTGCCAGCAGTGGTAACCCCTACTTCTCTGGAAACACCATATATTTT. The whole variable domain, remainder taken from reference TRBV2 and TRBJ1-3, is EPEVTQTPSHQVTQMGQEVILRCVPISNHLYFYWYRQILGQKVEFLVSFYNNEISEKSEIFDDQFSVERPDGSNFTLKIRSTKLEDSAMYFCASSGNPYFSGNTIYFGEGSWLTVV.

The CDR3 region is CAWSGLFLGPAGGYGYTF. The CDR3 DNA reads TGTGCCTGGAGTGGACTCTTCCTAGGGCCCGCTGGAGGGTATGGCTACACCTTC. The rearrangement links TRBV15 to TRBJ1-2; D is unresolved. This CDR3 contains 18 residues. Trimming stripped 11 bases from V and 5 bases from J, with 33 bases between. Germline V gene lookup returns CDR1 LNHNV and CDR2 YYDKDF (reference sequence).

This clonotype came up many times. The chain joins TRBV2 to TRBJ1-1; D is perhaps TRBD1 (6 bases). The CDR3 is 13 residues long. V lost 4 bases to trimming and J lost 6 bases, with 12 bases between them. Per the germline V gene, CDR1 is SNHLY and CDR2 is FYNNEI. This chain's CDR3 is CASSGGQGSEAFF. The CDR3 DNA reads as TGTGCCAGCAGTGGGGGCCAGGGGTCTGAAGCTTTCTTT.

The V and J genes are TRBV6-5 and TRBJ1-5, with a possible D match to TRBD1 (5 bases). This CDR3 comprises 15 residues. CDR1 and CDR2 from the germline V gene are MNHEY and SVGAGI. V was trimmed by 2 bases and J by 3 bases, leaving 11 bases between them. The CDR3 loop is CASSYSRAPNQPQHF. In nucleotides, the CDR3 is TGTGCCAGCAGTTACAGCAGGGCGCCCAATCAGCCCCAGCATTTT.

The chain uses TRBV29-1 and TRBJ2-7; tentative D call: TRBD2 (5 bases). The V gene lost 4 bases and the J gene lost 11 bases, with 18 bases spanning the gap. Germline CDR1 reads SQVTM; CDR2 reads ANQGSEA. CDR3 length: 12 amino acids. Written as DNA, the CDR3 is TGCAGCGTTGGAGGGAGCTCCCCCACGGAGTACTTC. It is translated as CSVGGSSPTEYF.

This clonotype was recorded at least ten times. Given a much more abundant clone one base away, this may be a read error. The CDR3 sequence: CSVIGTFAEAFF. As DNA, the CDR3 is TGCAGCGTGATCGGGACATTCGCTGAAGCTTTCTTT. The chain couples TRBV29-1 to TRBJ1-1; a weak D match, TRBD1 (6 bases). The CDR3 has 12 residues. Per germline, CDR1 SQVTM and CDR2 ANQGSEA. V dropped 6 bases and J dropped 6 bases, with 14 bases sitting between them.

This clonotype was picked up a small number of times. The rearrangement joins TRBV12-3 or TRBV12-4 to TRBJ2-7; 9 bases are shared with TRBD1. V was clipped by 6 bases and J by 5 bases; unmatched bases: 17. CDR3 length: 17 amino acids. This CDR3 is CASSQEKGTGGRNEQYF. DNA of the CDR3: TGTGCCAGCAGCCAAGAAAAGGGAACAGGGGGCAGGAACGAGCAGTACTTC.

J is TRBJ2-3 and V is TRBV24-1; 9 bases line up with TRBD2. Looked up from germline, CDR1 is KGHDR and CDR2 is SFDVKD. The V and J ends lost 3 bases and 7 bases, in that order; junction bases with no gene match: 13. The CDR3 runs 17 residues. CDR3 DNA sequence: TGTGCCACCAGTGATCAGAGCGGCGGGGGGGTCTGGTATACGCAGTATTTT. This codes for CATSDQSGGGVWYTQYF.

This clonotype appeared many times. The chain couples TRBV7-3 to TRBJ1-5, with no clear D. This CDR3 contains 12 residues. V was clipped by 1 base and J by 6 bases, with 4 bases between them. From germline, CDR1 is SGHTA and CDR2 FQGTGA. The CDR3 DNA follows: TGTGCCAGCAGCTTAATCTGTCAGCCCCAGCATTTT. Translated: CASSLICQPQHF. Looking up the rest from reference TRBV7-3 and TRBJ1-5 gives the full variable domain: GAGVSQTPSNKVTEKGKYVELRCDPISGHTALYWYRQSLGQGPEFLIYFQGTGAADDSGLPNDRFFAVRPEGSVSTLKIQRTERGDSAVYLCASSLICQPQHFGDGTRLSIL.

In its sample, this clonotype was seen many times. J is TRBJ1-1 and V is TRBV10-3, with a tentative D call TRBD1 (5 bases). The CDR3 has 13 amino acids. Trimming stripped 0 bases from V and 11 bases from J, with 13 bases between. Per the germline V gene, CDR1 is ENHRY and CDR2 is SYGVKD. The CDR3 nucleotides are TGTGCCATCAGTGAGTCGTTTGGGGGGTATGCTTTCTTT. Its protein product is CAISESFGGYAFF.

V is TRBV5-5 and J is TRBJ2-7; D is ambiguous. Germline CDR1 reads SGHKS; CDR2 reads YYEKEE (reference sequence). V shed 5 bases and J shed 9 bases, with 6 bases lying between them. The CDR3 totals 9 residues. CDR3 sequence: CASRPGQYF. Here the CDR3 DNA reads TGTGCCAGCAGACCCGGGCAGTACTTC.

This clonotype was recorded many times. The genes are TRBV7-9 and TRBJ2-7, with 9 bases that match TRBD1. This CDR3 has 13 residues. Germline V gene lookup returns CDR1 SEHNR and CDR2 FQNEAQ (reference sequence). Trimming cost V 8 bases and J 3 bases; bases outside gene matches: 5. CDR3 residues: CASVGTGNYEQYF. CDR3 coding DNA: TGTGCCAGCGTTGGGACAGGGAACTACGAGCAGTACTTC.

V gene TRBV19 combines with J gene TRBJ1-1; D is unresolved. Trimming removed 4 bases at V and 5 bases at J, with 14 bases between. The CDR3 runs 14 residues. Germline CDR1 reads LNHDA; CDR2 reads SQIVND (reference sequence). CDR3 sequence (DNA): TGTGCCAGTAGTAGCGGTTCTAGCGGGACTGAAGCTTTCTTT. Translated, it gives CASSSGSSGTEAFF.

The chain recombines TRBV6-5 with TRBJ1-4; 7 bases map to TRBD1. The CDR3 is 15 amino acids. With V trimmed by 6 bases and J by 7 bases, 11 bases remained unmatched. Germline V gene lookup returns CDR1 MNHEY and CDR2 SVGAGI. The CDR3 DNA reads TGTGCCAGCAGGCAGACAGGGACGGCCGTTGAAAAACTGTTTTTT. Amino acids: CASRQTGTAVEKLFF.

This clonotype was counted at least ten times. V gene TRBV7-9 combines with J gene TRBJ1-1, with D possibly matching TRBD1 (5 bases). V lost 8 bases and J 1 base, leaving 14 bases between the germline ends. Germline V CDR1 and CDR2: SEHNR, FQNEAQ (reference sequence). The CDR3 spans 14 residues. The CDR3: CASPPGTANTEAFF. Written as DNA, the CDR3 is TGTGCCAGCCCCCCCGGGACGGCGAACACTGAAGCTTTCTTT.

This clonotype was recorded many times. The chain carries TRBV19 and TRBJ1-5; D is possibly TRBD1 (5 bases). Trimming took 3 bases from V and 5 from J, leaving 17 bases between them. Looked up from germline, CDR1 is LNHDA and CDR2 is SQIVND (reference sequence). The CDR3 sequence is 16 residues long. CDR3 bases: TGTGCCAGTAGTATCCGCTTTCGGGGAGGGGATCAGCCCCAGCATTTT. This encodes CASSIRFRGGDQPQHF.

The chain combines TRBV9 with TRBJ1-2; no reliable D call. Per germline, CDR1 SGDLS and CDR2 YYNGEE. The CDR3 has 14 residues. Trimming took off 4 bases at V and 4 bases at J, with 14 bases between the two ends. CDR3 sequence (DNA): TGTGCCAGCAGCCTGAATTCCGGGAGCTATGGCTACACCTTC. Its translation is CASSLNSGSYGYTF.

The V gene is TRBV24-1, the J gene TRBJ2-5; 12 positions match TRBD2. Per the germline V gene, CDR1 is KGHDR and CDR2 is SFDVKD. The CDR3 has 15 residues. V trimming: 3 bases; J trimming: 9 bases; junction bases outside the gene matches: 7. CDR3 in DNA: TGTGCCACCAGTGATCCGACTAGCGGGGGTGATGCCCAGTACTTC. Its protein product is CATSDPTSGGDAQYF.

This clonotype was found many times. The J gene is TRBJ1-2, the V gene TRBV25-1; TRBD1 matches at 12 bases. The germline CDR1 and CDR2 sequences are MGHDK and SYGVNS. The trim removed 2 bases at V and 4 bases at J, leaving 2 bases unmatched. This CDR3 spans 15 amino acids. This CDR3 is CASSEPGQGAYGYTF. DNA of the CDR3: TGTGCCAGCAGTGAACCGGGACAGGGGGCCTATGGCTACACCTTC.

About this clonotype itself: One end of the junction fails to match germline, which may point to a read error. The chain employs TRBV15 and TRBJ2-6, with 7 bases lining up with TRBD2. CDR1 is LNHNV and CDR2 is YYDKDF in the germline V gene (reference sequence). This CDR3 has 16 residues. CDR3 sequence: CAASSGDRLKANVLTF. The CDR3 coding sequence is TGTGCCGCCAGCAGCGGGGACCGCCTTAAGGCCAACGTCCTGACTTTC. Full variable domain (remainder filled in from reference TRBV15 and TRBJ2-6): DAMVIQNPRYQVTQFGKPVTLSCSQTLNHNVMYWYQQKSSQAPKLLFHYYDKDFNNEADTPDNFQSRRPNTSFCFLDIRSPGLGDTAMYLCAASSGDRLKANVLTFGAGSRLTVL.

This chain connects TRBV25-1 to TRBJ1-2; 7 positions match TRBD1. J was trimmed by 3 bases and V by 4 bases; bases with no gene match: 11. The CDR3 runs to 16 residues. Germline CDR1 and CDR2: MGHDK and SYGVNS. As DNA, the CDR3 is TGTGCCAGCAGTGCTAGAGCGGGACAGTCCTACTATGGCTACACCTTC. Protein product: CASSARAGQSYYGYTF.